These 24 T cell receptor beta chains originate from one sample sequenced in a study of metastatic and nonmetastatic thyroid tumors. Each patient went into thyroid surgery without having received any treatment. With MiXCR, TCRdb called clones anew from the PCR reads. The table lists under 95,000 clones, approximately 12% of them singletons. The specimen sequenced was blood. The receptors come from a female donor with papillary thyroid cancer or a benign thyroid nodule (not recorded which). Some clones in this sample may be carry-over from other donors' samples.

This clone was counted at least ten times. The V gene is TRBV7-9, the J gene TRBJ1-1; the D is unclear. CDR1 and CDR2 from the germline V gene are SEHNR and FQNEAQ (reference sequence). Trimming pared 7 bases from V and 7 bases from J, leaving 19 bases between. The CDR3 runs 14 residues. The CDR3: CASIPEGVAFEAFF. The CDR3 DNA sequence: TGTGCCAGCATACCAGAGGGTGTGGCATTTGAAGCTTTCTTT.

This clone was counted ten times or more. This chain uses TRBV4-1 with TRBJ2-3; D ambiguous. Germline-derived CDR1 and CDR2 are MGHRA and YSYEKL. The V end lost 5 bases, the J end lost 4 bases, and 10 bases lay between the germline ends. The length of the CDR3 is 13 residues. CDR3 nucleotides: TGCGCCAGCAGCATGGGGTTTTCAGATACGCAGTATTTT. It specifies CASSMGFSDTQYF.

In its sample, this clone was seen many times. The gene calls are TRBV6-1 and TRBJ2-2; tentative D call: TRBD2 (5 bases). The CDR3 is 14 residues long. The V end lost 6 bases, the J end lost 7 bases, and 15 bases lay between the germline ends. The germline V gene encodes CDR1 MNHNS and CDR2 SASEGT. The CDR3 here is CASREGSPLGELFF. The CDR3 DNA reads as TGTGCCAGCAGAGAGGGATCCCCCCTCGGGGAGCTGTTTTTT.

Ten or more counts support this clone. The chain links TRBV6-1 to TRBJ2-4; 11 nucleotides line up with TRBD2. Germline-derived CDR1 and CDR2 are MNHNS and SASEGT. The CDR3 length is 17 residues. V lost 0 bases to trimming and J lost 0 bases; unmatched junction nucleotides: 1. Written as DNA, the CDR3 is TGTGCCAGCAGTGAAGCGGGACTAGCGGCAGCCAAAAACATTCAGTACTTC. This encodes CASSEAGLAAAKNIQYF.

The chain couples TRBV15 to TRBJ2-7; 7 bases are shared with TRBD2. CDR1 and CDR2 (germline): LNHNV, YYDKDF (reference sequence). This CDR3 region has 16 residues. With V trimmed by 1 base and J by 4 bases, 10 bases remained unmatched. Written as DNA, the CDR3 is TGTGCCACCAGCAGAGTCAACTGGGGGGAGGGTTACGAGCAGTACTTC. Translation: CATSRVNWGEGYEQYF. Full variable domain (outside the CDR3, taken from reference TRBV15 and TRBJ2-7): DAMVIQNPRYQVTQFGKPVTLSCSQTLNHNVMYWYQQKSSQAPKLLFHYYDKDFNNEADTPDNFQSRRPNTSFCFLDIRSPGLGDTAMYLCATSRVNWGEGYEQYFGPGTRLTVT.

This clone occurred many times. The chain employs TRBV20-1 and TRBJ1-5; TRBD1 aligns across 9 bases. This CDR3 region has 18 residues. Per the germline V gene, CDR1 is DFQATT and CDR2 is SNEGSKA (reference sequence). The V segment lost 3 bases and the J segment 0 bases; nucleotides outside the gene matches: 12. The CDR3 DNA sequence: TGCAGTGCTAGCCCAACCGGGACAGGGCTTCGTAGCAATCAGCCCCAGCATTTT. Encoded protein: CSASPTGTGLRSNQPQHF.

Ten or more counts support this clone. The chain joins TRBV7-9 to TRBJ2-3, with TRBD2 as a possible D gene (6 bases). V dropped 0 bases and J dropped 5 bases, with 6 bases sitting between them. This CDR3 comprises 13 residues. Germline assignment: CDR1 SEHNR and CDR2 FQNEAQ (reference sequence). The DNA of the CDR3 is TGTGCCAGCAGCTTAGCGGGAGGAGATACGCAGTATTTT. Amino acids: CASSLAGGDTQYF.

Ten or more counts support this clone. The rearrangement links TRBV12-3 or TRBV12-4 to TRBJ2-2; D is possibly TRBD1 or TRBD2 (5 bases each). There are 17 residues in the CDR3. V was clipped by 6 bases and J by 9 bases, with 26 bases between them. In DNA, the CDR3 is TGTGCCAGCAGCCTCACCATTTGGATGAAGGAGGACAGGGAGCTGTTTTTT. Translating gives CASSLTIWMKEDRELFF.

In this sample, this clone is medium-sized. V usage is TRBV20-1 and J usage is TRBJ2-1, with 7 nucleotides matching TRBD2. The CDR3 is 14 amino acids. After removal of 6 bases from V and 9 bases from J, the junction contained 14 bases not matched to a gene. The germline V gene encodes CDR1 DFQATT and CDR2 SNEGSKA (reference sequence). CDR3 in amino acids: CSATTNEGRGEQFF. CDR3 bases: TGCAGTGCCACCACCAATGAGGGGAGGGGTGAGCAGTTCTTC.

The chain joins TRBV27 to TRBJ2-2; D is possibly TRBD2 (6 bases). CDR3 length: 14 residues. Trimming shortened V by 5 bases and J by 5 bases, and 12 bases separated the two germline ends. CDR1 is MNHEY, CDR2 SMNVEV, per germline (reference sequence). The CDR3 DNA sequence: TGTGCCAGCAGTGGGCCAGGGAGGACCGGGGAGCTGTTTTTT. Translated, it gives CASSGPGRTGELFF.

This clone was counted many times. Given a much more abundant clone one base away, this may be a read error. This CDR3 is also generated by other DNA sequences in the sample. The CDR3 spells CASSKSSGQGYGYTF. CDR3 bases: TGTGCCAGTAGCAAATCCTCGGGACAGGGGTATGGCTACACCTTC. This sequence joins TRBV19 and TRBJ1-2; 10 positions match TRBD1. The CDR3 totals 15 residues. The V gene's germline CDR1 is LNHDA and CDR2 SQIVND (reference sequence). V gave up 6 bases and J gave up 5 bases; unmatched junction bases: 9. Full variable domain (outside the CDR3, taken from reference TRBV19 and TRBJ1-2): DGGITQSPKYLFRKEGQNVTLSCEQNLNHDAMYWYRQDPGQGLRLIYYSQIVNDFQKGDIAEGYSVSREKKESFPLTVTSAQKNPTAFYLCASSKSSGQGYGYTFGSGTRLTVV.

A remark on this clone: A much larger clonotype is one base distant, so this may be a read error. CDR3 in DNA: TGTGCCATCAGTGCCGACGGGTACAGGTCTCCTAGGGACTATGGCTACACCTTC. It is translated as CAISADGYRSPRDYGYTF. The genes are TRBV10-3 and TRBJ1-2; maybe TRBD1 (5 bases). The CDR3 has 18 amino acids. In germline, CDR1 is ENHRY, CDR2 SYGVKD. With 4 bases removed from V and 3 bases from J, the gap between germline ends came to 24 bases.

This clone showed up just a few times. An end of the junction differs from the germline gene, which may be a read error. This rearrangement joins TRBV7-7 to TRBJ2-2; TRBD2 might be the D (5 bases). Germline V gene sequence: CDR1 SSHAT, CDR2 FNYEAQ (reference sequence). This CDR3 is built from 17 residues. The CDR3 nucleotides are TGTGCTAGCAGCTTAGAACCAACGGGGTCGGGCACCGGGGAGCTGTTTTTT. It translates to CASSLEPTGSGTGELFF.

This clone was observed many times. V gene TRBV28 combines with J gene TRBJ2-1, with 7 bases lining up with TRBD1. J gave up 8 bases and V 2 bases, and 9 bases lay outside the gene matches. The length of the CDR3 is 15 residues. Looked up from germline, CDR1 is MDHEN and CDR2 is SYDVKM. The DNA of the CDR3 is TGTGCCAGCAGTTTAATAACTGACAGGGTCGATGAGCAGTTCTTC. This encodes CASSLITDRVDEQFF.

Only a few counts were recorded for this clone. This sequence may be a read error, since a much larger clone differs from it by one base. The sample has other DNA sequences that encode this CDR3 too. The CDR3 protein is CASSSTPSGSEAFF. CDR3 bases: TGTGCCAGCAGCTCGACTCCCTCTGGTAGTGAAGCTTTCTTT. The rearrangement links TRBV7-2 to TRBJ1-1; D remains unclear. Germline V gene sequence: CDR1 SGHTA, CDR2 FQGNSA. V shed 4 bases and J shed 7 bases, with 16 bases lying between them. The CDR3 is 14 amino acids.

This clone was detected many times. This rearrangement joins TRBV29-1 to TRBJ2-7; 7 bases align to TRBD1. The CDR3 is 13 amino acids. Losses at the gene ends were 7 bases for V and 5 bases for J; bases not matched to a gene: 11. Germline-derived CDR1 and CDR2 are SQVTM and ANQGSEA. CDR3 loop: CSAEPQGSHEQYF. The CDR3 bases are TGCAGCGCCGAGCCACAGGGGTCCCACGAGCAGTACTTC.

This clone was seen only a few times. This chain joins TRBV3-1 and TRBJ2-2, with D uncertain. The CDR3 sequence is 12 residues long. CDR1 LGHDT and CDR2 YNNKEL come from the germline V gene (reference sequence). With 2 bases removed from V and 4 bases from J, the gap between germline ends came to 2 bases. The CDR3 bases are TGTGCCAGCAGCCAAATCACCGGGGAGCTGTTTTTT. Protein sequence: CASSQITGELFF. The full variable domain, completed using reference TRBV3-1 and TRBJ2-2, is DTAVSQTPKYLVTQMGNDKSIKCEQNLGHDTMYWYKQDSKKFLKIMFSYNNKELIINETVPNRFSPKSPDKAHLNLHINSLELGDSAVYFCASSQITGELFFGEGSRLTVL.

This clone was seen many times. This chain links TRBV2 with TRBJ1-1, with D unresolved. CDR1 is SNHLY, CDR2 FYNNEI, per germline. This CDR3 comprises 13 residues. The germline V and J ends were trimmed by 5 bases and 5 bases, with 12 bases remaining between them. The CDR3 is CASSPTPGTEAFF. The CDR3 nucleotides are TGTGCCAGCAGTCCGACCCCCGGTACTGAAGCTTTCTTT.

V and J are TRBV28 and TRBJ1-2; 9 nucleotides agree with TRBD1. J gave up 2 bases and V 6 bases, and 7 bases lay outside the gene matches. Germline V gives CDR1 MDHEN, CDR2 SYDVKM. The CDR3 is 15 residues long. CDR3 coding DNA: TGTGCCAGCAGCTTAAGGGACAGGGCCAACTATGGCTACACCTTC. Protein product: CASSLRDRANYGYTF.

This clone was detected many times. Here the CDR3 DNA reads TGTGCCAGCAGCTTGGAGCTTTTCCGAACAGATACGCAGTATTTT. Translation: CASSLELFRTDTQYF. This rearrangement joins TRBV5-6 to TRBJ2-3; D not certain. CDR1 and CDR2 from the germline V gene are SGHDT and YYEEEE. The CDR3 totals 15 residues. With 0 bases removed from V and 3 bases from J, the gap between germline ends came to 11 bases. Full variable domain (missing parts from reference TRBV5-6 and TRBJ2-3): DAGVTQSPTHLIKTRGQQVTLRCSPKSGHDTVSWYQQALGQGPQFIFQYYEEEERQRGNFPDRFSGHQFPNYSSELNVNALLLGDSALYLCASSLELFRTDTQYFGPGTRLTVL.

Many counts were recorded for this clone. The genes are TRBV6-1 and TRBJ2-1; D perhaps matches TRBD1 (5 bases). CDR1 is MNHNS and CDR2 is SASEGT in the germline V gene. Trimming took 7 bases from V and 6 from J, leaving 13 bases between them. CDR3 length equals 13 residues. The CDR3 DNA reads TGTGCCAGCACCATGGGGCTCTTCAATGAGCAGTTCTTC. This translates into CASTMGLFNEQFF.

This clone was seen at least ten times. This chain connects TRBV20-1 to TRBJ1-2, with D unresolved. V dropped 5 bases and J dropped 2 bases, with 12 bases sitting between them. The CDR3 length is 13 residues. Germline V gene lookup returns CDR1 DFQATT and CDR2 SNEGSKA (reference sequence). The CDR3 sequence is CSAPTLGNYGYTF. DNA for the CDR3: TGCAGTGCTCCGACCTTGGGGAACTATGGCTACACCTTC.

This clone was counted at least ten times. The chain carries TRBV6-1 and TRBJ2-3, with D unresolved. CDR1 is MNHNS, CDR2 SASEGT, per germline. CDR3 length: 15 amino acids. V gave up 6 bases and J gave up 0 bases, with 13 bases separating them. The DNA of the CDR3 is TGTGCCAGCAGCCCCGAGCGCACTAGCACAGATACGCAGTATTTT. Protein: CASSPERTSTDTQYF.

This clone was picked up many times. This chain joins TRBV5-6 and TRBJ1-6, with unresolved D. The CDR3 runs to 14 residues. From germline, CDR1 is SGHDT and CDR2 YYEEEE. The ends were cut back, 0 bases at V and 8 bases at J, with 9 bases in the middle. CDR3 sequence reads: CASSLGSRHSPLHF. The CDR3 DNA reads TGTGCCAGCAGCTTGGGTAGCCGCCATTCACCCCTCCACTTT.